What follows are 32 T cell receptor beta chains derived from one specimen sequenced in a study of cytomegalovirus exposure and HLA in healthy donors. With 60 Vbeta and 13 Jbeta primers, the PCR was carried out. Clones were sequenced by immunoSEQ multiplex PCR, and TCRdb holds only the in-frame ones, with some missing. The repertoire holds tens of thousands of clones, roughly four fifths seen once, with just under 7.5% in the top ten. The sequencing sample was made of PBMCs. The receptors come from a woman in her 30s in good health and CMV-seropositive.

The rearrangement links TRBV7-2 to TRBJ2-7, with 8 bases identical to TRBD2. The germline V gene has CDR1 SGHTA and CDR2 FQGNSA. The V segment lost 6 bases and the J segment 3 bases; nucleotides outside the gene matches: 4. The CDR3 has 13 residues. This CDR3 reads CASRPTSGYEQYF. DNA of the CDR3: TGTGCCAGCAGACCAACTAGCGGCTACGAGCAGTACTTC.

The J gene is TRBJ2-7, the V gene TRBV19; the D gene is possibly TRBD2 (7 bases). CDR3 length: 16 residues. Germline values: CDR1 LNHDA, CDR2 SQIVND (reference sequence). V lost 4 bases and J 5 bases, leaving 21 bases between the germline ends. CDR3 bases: TGTGCCAGTAGTACGGGGGGCCCCACTCTTGGGAACGAGCAGTACTTC. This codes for CASSTGGPTLGNEQYF.

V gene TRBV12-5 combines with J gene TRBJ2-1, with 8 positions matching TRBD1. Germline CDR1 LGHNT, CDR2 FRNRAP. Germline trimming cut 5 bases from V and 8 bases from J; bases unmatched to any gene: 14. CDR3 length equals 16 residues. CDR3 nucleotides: TGTGCTAGTGGTCCGGGGGACAGGCCTTTATGGGATGAGCAGTTCTTC. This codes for CASGPGDRPLWDEQFF.

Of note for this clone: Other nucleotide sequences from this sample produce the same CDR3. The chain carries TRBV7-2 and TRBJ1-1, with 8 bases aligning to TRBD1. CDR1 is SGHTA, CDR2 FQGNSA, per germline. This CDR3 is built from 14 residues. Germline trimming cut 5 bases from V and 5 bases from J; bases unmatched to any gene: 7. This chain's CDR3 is CASSLHRGGTEAFF. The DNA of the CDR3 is TGTGCCAGCAGCCTCCACAGGGGGGGGACTGAAGCTTTCTTT.

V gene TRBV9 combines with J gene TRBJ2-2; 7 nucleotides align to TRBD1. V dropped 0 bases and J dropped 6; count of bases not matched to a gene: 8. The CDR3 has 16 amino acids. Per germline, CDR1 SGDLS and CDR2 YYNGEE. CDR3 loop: CASSVEGARWAGELFF. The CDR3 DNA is TGTGCCAGCAGCGTAGAGGGGGCCCGGTGGGCCGGGGAGCTGTTTTTT.

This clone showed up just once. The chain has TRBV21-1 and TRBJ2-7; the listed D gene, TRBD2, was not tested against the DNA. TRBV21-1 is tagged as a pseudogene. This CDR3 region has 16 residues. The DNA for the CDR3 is TGTGCCAGCAGCAAACCCCGTGGCCAGAGGCATGACGAGCAGTACTTC. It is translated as CASSKPRGQRHDEQYF.

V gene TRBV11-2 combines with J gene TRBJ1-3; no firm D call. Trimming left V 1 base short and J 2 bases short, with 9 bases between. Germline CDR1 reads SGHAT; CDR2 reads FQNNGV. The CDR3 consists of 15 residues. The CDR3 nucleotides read TGTGCCAGCAGCTTAGCTTACGGGGCTGGAAACACCATATATTTT. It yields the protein CASSLAYGAGNTIYF.

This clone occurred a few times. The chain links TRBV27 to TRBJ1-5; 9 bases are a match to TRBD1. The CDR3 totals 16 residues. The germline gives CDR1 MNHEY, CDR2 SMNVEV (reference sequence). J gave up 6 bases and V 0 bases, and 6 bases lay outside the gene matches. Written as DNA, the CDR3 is TGTGCCAGCAGTTTATCGGGGACAGGGTTTCTTCAGCCCCAGCATTTT. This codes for CASSLSGTGFLQPQHF.

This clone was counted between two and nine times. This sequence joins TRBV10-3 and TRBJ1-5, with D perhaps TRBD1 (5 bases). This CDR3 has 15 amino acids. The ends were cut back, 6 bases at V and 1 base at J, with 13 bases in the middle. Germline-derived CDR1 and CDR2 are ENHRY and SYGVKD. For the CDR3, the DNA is TGTGCCATCAGCCAAGGCGGGGGGAGCAATCAGCCCCAGCATTTT. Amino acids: CAISQGGGSNQPQHF.

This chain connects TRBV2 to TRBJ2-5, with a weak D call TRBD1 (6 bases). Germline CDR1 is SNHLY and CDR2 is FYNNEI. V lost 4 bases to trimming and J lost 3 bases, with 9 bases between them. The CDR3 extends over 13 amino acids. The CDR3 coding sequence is TGTGCCAGCAGTGCCCCAGGGGAAGAGACCCAGTACTTC. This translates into CASSAPGEETQYF.

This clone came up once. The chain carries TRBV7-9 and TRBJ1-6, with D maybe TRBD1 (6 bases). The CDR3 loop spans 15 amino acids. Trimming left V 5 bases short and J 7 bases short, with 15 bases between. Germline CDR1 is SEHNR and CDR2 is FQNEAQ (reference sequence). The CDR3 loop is CASSPWTAQNSPLHF. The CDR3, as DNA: TGTGCCAGCAGCCCGTGGACAGCTCAAAATTCACCCCTCCACTTT.

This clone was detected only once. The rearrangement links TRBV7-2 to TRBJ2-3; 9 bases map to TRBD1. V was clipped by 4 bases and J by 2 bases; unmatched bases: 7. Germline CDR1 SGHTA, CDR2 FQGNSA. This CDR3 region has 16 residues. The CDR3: CASSWPGQGSTDTQYF. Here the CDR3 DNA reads TGTGCCAGCAGCTGGCCGGGACAGGGATCCACAGATACGCAGTATTTT.

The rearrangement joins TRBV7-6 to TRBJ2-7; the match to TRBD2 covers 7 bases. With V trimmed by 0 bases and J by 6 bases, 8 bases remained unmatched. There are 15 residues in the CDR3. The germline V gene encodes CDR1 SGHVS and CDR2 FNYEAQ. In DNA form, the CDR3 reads TGTGCCAGCAGCTTAGCCGCCGGGACTACCCTCGAGCAGTACTTC. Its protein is CASSLAAGTTLEQYF.

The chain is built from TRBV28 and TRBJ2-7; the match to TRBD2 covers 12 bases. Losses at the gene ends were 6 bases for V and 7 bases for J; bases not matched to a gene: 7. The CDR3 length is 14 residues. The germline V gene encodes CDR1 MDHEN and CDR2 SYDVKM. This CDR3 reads CASRGTSGRVEQYF. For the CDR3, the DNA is TGTGCCAGCAGGGGGACTAGCGGGCGCGTGGAGCAGTACTTC.

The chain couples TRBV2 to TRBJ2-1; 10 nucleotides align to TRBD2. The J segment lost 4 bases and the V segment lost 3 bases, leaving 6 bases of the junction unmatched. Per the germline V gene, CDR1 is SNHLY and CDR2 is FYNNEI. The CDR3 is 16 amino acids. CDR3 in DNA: TGTGCCAGCAGTGACCCCGGACTAGCGGCATACAATGAGCAGTTCTTC. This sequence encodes CASSDPGLAAYNEQFF.

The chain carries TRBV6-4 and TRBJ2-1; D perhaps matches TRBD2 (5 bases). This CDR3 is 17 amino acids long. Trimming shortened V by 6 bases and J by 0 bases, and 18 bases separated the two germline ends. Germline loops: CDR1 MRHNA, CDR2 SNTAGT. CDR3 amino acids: CASSLAARGSSYNEQFF. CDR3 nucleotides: TGTGCCAGCAGCCTCGCGGCCCGGGGTAGCTCCTACAATGAGCAGTTCTTC.

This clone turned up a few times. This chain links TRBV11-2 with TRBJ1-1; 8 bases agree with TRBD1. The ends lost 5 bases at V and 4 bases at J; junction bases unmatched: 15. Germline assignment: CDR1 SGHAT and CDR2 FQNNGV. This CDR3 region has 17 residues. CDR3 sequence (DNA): TGTGCCAGCAGCCCCATAGGACAGGGTATACGGGGCACTGAAGCTTTCTTT. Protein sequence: CASSPIGQGIRGTEAFF.

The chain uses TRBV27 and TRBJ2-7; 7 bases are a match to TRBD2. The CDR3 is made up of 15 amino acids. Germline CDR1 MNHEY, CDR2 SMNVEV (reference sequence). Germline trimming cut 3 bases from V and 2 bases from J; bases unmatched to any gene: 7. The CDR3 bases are TGTGCCAGCAGTTTGAGGCCTAGCGGTCCCTACGAGCAGTACTTC. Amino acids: CASSLRPSGPYEQYF.

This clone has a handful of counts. The CDR3 bases are TGTGCCACCAGCAGAGAACAGGGGGCTAACTATGGCTACACCTTC. This codes for CATSREQGANYGYTF. The chain combines TRBV15 with TRBJ1-2, with TRBD1 matching 8 bases. Germline trimming cut 0 bases from V and 0 bases from J; bases unmatched to any gene: 0. This CDR3 comprises 15 residues. Germline V gives CDR1 LNHNV, CDR2 YYDKDF (reference sequence).

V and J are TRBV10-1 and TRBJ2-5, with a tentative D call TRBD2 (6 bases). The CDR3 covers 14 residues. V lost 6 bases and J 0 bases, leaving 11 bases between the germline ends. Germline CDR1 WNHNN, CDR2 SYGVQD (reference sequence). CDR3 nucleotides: TGCGCCAGCAGCCCTAGCGCCCACCAAGAGACCCAGTACTTC. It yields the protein CASSPSAHQETQYF.

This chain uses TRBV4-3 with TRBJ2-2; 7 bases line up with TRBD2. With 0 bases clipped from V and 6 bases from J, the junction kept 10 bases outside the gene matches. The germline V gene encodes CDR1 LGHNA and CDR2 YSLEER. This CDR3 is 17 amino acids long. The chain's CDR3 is CASSQDLPGGSAGELFF. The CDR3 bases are TGCGCCAGCAGCCAAGATCTCCCGGGAGGATCGGCCGGGGAGCTGTTTTTT.

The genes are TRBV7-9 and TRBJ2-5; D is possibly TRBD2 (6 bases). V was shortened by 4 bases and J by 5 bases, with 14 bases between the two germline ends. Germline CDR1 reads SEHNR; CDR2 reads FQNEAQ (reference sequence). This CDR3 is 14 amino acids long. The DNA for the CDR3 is TGTGCCAGCAGCTCGAGTTCGGGACTGGAGACCCAGTACTTC. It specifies CASSSSSGLETQYF.

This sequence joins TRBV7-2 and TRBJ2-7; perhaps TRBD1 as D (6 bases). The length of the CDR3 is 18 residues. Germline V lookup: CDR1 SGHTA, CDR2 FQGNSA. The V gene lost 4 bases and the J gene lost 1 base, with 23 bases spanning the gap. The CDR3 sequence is CASSSQSLLQGPSYEQYF. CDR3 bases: TGTGCCAGCAGCTCGCAATCGCTTTTACAGGGTCCTTCCTACGAGCAGTACTTC.

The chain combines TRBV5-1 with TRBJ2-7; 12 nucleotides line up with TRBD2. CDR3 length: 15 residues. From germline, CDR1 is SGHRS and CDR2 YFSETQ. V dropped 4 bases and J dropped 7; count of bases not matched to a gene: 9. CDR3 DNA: TGCGCCAGCAGCACCCGGACTAGCGGGACAGGGGAGCAGTACTTC. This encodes CASSTRTSGTGEQYF.

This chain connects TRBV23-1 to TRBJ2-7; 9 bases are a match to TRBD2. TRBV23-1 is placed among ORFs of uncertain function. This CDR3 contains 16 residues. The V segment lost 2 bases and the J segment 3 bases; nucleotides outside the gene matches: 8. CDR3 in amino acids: CASSQKAGGRDYEQYF. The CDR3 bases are TGCGCCAGCAGTCAAAAGGCGGGCGGGAGGGACTACGAGCAGTACTTC.

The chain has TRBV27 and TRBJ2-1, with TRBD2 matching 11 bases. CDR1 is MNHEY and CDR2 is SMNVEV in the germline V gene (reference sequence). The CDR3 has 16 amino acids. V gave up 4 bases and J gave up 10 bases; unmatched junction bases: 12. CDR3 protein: CASSSYASGRLREQFF. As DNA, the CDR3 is TGTGCCAGCAGTTCCTACGCTAGCGGGAGGCTCCGGGAGCAGTTCTTC.

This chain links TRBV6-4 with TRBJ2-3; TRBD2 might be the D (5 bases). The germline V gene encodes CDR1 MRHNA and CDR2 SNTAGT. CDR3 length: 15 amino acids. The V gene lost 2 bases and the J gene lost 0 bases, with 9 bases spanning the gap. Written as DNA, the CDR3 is TGTGCCAGCAGTGACCAACCGGGGAGCACAGATACGCAGTATTTT. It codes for CASSDQPGSTDTQYF.

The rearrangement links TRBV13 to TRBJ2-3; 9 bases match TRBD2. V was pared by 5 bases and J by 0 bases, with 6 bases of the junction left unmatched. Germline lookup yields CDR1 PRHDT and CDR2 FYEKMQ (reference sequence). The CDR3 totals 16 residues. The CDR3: CASSPNSGRSTDTQYF. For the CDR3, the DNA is TGTGCCAGCAGCCCCAACAGCGGGAGGAGCACAGATACGCAGTATTTT.

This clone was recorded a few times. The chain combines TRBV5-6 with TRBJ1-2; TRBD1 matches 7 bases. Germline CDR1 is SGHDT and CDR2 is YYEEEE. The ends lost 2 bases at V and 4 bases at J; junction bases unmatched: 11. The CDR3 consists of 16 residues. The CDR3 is CASSLGGGFMSYGYTF. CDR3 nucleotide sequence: TGTGCCAGCAGCTTAGGGGGCGGTTTCATGAGCTATGGCTACACCTTC.

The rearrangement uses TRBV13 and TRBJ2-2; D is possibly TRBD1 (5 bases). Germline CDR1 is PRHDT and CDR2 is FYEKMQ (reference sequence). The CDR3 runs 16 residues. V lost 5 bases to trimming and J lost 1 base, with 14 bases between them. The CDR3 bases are TGTGCCAGCAGCCCCTCAGGCAGGGTGAACACCGGGGAGCTGTTTTTT. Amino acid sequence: CASSPSGRVNTGELFF.

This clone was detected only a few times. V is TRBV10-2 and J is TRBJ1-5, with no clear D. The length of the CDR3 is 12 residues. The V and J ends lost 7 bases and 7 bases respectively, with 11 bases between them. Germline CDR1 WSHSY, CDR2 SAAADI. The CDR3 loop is CASNRSRQPQHF. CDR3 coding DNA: TGCGCCAGCAACCGTTCGAGGCAGCCCCAGCATTTT.

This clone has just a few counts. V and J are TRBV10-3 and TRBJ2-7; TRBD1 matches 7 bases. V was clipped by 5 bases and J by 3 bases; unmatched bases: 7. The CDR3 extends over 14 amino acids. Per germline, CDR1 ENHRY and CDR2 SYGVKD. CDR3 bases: TGTGCCATCAGTTCCGGGACAGACCTCTACGAGCAGTACTTC. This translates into CAISSGTDLYEQYF.